The entry below describes one TCR beta chain. This record comes from a study of blood T cell repertoires in COVID-19. Study context: The cDNA or gDNA used as material had been derived from T cells, B-cell-depleted T cells, or PBMCs.

Data came from immunoSEQ multiplex PCR; TCRdb stores just in-frame clones and leaves some out. The table shows 25,000 to 35,000 clones, with 81% occurring only once. Per the germline V gene, CDR1 is SGHDT and CDR2 is YYEEEE. The CDR3 sequence is 14 residues long. V gave up 4 bases and J gave up 1 base; unmatched junction bases: 1. The J gene is TRBJ2-2, the V gene TRBV5-6; TRBD1 matches 7 bases. This TCR derives from a woman in her sixties with acute or convalescent COVID-19. The specimen was peripheral blood. CDR3 sequence reads: CASSGDRNTGELFF. The CDR3 DNA sequence: TGTGCCAGCAGCGGGGACAGGAACACCGGGGAGCTGTTTTTT.